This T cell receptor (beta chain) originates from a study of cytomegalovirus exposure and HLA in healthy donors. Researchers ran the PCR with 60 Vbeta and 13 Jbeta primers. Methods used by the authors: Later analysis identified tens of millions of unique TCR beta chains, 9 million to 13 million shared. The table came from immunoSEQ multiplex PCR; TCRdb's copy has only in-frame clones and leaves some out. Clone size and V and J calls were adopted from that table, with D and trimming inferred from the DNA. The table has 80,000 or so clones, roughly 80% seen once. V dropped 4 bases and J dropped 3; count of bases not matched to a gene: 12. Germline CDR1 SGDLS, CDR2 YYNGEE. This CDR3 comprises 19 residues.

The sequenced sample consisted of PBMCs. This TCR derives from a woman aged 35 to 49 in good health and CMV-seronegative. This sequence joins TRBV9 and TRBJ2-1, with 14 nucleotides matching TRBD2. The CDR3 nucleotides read TGTGCCAGCAGCTTACCGACTAGCGGGGGGGCGGAAGGCTACAATGAGCAGTTCTTC. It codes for CASSLPTSGGAEGYNEQFF.